The sequence of this T cell receptor beta chain was determined in a study of T-cell memory formation after mild COVID-19 (dated by TCRdb to 2020 to 2022). Background for the entire study: Most TCR sequence clusters were specific to one of the two donors. T-cell clones expanding and contracting after mild COVID-19 in a couple of donors were tracked by longitudinal TCRalpha and TCRbeta repertoire sequencing. The cohort comprised two young, previously healthy adult volunteers, one female and one male. On the study overall, not on this receptor specifically: Some responding clones were found in pre-infection memory, which suggests that pre-existing cross-reactive memory T cells took part in the SARS-CoV-2 response. Clones that contracted from day 15 to 85 showed balanced CD4/CD8 phenotypes, whereas a second wave of clones that expanded from day 15 to 37 leaned towards CD4+. Only two mild cases were covered by the study, and larger cohorts that include severe cases with pre-infection samples were considered necessary. The second-wave clones that peaked on day 37 were not confirmed to be SARS-CoV-2 specific. Contracting CD4+ clones were located mainly in the CM and EM memory subsets, whereas CD8+ clones were found to be enriched in EMRA.

Ficoll-Paque density gradient centrifugation was the method used to isolate PBMCs. In the case of this clonotype: Its antigen is unknown. Base qualities are not recorded, but no much larger clone differs from it by a single base.

CDR1 SGHVS and CDR2 FQNEAQ are derived from the germline V gene. Trimming takes 4 bases from V and 4 bases from J, and the germline ends sit 10 bases apart. Measured from the cysteine to the phenylalanine, the CDR3 is 13 residues long. The only DNA kept is the CDR3, 39 bases in frame from the first base. TCRdb lists the instrument as Illumina NovaSeq 6000. TCRalpha and TCRbeta cDNA libraries were built by 5'RACE with constant-segment primers, adding sample barcodes and unique molecular identifiers. Trizol reagent was used to extract RNA from every sample. Libraries were amplified in two PCR steps, with a second sample barcode and Illumina TruSeq adapters added in the second step. Sequencing of the libraries was done on an Illumina NovaSeq, producing 2 x 150 bp paired-end reads. For the original study's pipeline: With migec v1.2.7, reads were demultiplexed and then collapsed into UMI-guided consensus sequences. Using mixcr v2.1.11, the UMI consensuses were aligned to TRA and TRB V and J templates and assembled into clonotypes. A clonotype was counted as expanded or contracted only if both edgeR and NoisET called the change significant, with noise models trained on biological replicates. For edgeR calls, the cutoffs were a false discovery rate-adjusted p below 0.01 and a log2 fold-change threshold of 1. PCA with hierarchical clustering of max-normalized trajectories of the 1000 most abundant clonotypes was used as exploratory dynamics analysis. Each responding clone was given a CD4 or CD8 phenotype based on the CD4+ and CD8+ repertoires, which had been sequenced separately. TCRdb handled the public reads itself, with Q25 trimming in fastp and clone calling in MiXCR, and kept productive beta chains. Each record represents a unique CDR3 protein, reported with the most common genes and DNA among its rows. None of the V and J calls come from the authors' own analysis; TCRdb made them. A total of 350,000 to 400,000 distinct CDR3 sequences appear in this sample, around 21% of them only once. The ten largest make up approximately 12% of the sample.

The rearranged chain carries TRBV7-8 and TRBJ1-2; TRBD1 is a weak D gene call, 5 bases matching. What was sequenced was PBMCs or a T cell subset sorted from them (not recorded which). This receptor was identified in an adult woman who had mild COVID-19 (a few samples of this study predate the infection). The sample titles of this study are shuffled in the database, so cell type and time point are left out; the donor was told from shared clones. The CDR3 amino acid sequence is: CASSSDIIYGYTF. The DNA sequence is as follows: TGTGCCAGCAGCTCGGACATCATCTATGGCTACACCTTC.